This T cell receptor beta chain was sequenced in a study of T-cell memory formation after mild COVID-19. Regarding the study as a whole: While clones contracting from day 15 to 85 were balanced between CD4 and CD8, later expanders leaned CD4+.

Trimming stripped 1 base from V and 2 bases from J, with 14 bases between. Germline V gene lookup returns CDR1 SGHAT and CDR2 FQNNGV. The length of the CDR3 is 17 residues. Points on this clonotype: Its antigen is not known.

TCRdb reprocessed the 5' RACE reads via MiXCR and lists one record per CDR3 protein. The table includes about 13,000 distinct CDR3 sequences, about a sixth detected once. Input material: PBMCs or a T cell subset sorted from them (not recorded which). V and J are TRBV11-2 and TRBJ1-4, with D possibly matching TRBD1 (5 bases). This receptor was identified in a man aged 18 to 29 who had mild COVID-19 (a few samples of this study predate the infection). Cell type and time point are not known. In DNA form, the CDR3 reads TGTGCCAGCAGCTTAGGACAGAGCCACTCGACTAATGAAAAACTGTTTTTT. Its translation: CASSLGQSHSTNEKLFF.